The present TCR beta chain was sequenced within a study of cytomegalovirus exposure and HLA in healthy donors. Whole-study findings and limits: A later analysis reportedly identified an Asian-associated ancestry cluster as carrying fewer N-insertions than the approximately 670-donor mean.

The CDR3 runs 19 residues. The PCR ran on 60 Vbeta and 13 Jbeta primers. The method was immunoSEQ multiplex PCR; TCRdb's version includes in-frame clones alone and lacks a portion of them. The table records 200,000 or so clones, 70% to 80% of them present only once. Of note for this clone: What it recognizes is unknown.

The chain has TRBV21-1 and TRBJ2-2; no DNA check was done on the table's D call, TRBD2. TRBV21-1 is a known pseudogene. The specimen sequenced was PBMCs. This sequence was found in a woman aged 25-40 years in good health and CMV-seropositive. The CDR3 loop reads CASAPTRASGRDLTGELFF. The CDR3 DNA reads as TGTGCCAGCGCCCCCACAAGGGCTAGCGGGAGGGATTTGACCGGGGAGCTGTTTTTT.